This T cell receptor (beta chain) was identified in a study of blood T cell repertoires in COVID-19. Overall study: Italy, Spain and the United States were the sources of the convalescent and acute COVID-19 samples.

Patients of the Seattle cohort, enrolled during active infection, were followed longitudinally. Original methodology: Reference gene primers were amplified, and this amplification served to estimate nucleated cell counts. Sequenced by immunoSEQ multiplex PCR; TCRdb stores in-frame clones only, minus some. V, J and clone size were drawn from that table, and D and trimming were deduced from the DNA. The table lists about 350,000 clones, around nine tenths of them singletons. The TCR originated in a woman aged 55-75 years with COVID-19, enrolled during active disease. Sequences were obtained from peripheral blood.

The CDR3: CASSSLGGSNYGYTF. The DNA for the CDR3 is TGTGCCAGCAGTTCCCTCGGGGGGTCAAACTATGGCTACACCTTC. The chain couples TRBV27 to TRBJ1-2; D is perhaps TRBD1 (5 bases). The CDR3 contains 15 residues. Germline V CDR1 and CDR2: MNHEY, SMNVEV (reference sequence). V lost 4 bases to trimming and J lost 2 bases, with 14 bases between them.